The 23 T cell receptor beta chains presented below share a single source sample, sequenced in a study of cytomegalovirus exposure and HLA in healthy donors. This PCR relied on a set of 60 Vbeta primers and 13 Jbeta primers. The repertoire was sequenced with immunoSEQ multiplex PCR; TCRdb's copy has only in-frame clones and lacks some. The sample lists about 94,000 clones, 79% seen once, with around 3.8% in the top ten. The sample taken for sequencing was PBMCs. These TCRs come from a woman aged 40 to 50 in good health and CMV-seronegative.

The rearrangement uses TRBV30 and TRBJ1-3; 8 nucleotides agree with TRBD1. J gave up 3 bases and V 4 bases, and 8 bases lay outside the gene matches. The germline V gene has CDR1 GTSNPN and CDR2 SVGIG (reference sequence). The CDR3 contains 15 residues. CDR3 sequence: CAWTTTGDLGNTIYF. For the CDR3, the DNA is TGTGCCTGGACTACGACAGGGGATCTTGGAAACACCATATATTTT. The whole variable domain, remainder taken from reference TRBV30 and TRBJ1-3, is SQTIHQWPATLVQPVGSPLSLECTVEGTSNPNLYWYRQAAGRGLQLLFYSVGIGQISSEVPQNLSASRPQDRQFILSSKKLLLSDSGFYLCAWTTTGDLGNTIYFGEGSWLTVV.

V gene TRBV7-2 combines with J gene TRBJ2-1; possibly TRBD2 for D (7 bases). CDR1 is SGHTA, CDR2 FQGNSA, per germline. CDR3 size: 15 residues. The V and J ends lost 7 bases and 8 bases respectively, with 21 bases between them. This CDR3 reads CASNGGITGLHEQFF. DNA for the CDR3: TGTGCCAGCAACGGGGGGATTACAGGGCTGCATGAGCAGTTCTTC.

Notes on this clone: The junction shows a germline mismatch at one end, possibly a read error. CDR3 protein: CASSQASTGNYGYPF. The CDR3 DNA follows: TGCGCCAGCAGCCAAGCCTCGACAGGGAACTATGGCTACCCCTTC. V gene TRBV4-3 combines with J gene TRBJ1-2; 7 bases map to TRBD1. The CDR3 has 15 amino acids. CDR1 is LGHNA, CDR2 YSLEER, per germline.

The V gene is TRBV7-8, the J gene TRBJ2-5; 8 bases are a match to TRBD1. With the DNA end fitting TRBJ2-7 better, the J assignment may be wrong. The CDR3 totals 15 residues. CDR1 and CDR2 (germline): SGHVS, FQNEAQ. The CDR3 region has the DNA TGTGCCAGCAGCCCAAACCCCAGGGGGCCCTACGAGCAGTACTTC. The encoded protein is CASSPNPRGPYEQYF.

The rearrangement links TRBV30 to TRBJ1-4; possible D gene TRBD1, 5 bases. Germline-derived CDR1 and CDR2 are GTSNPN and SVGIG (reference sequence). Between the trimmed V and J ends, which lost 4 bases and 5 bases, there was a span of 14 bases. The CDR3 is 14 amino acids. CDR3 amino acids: CAWTRGSLNEKLFF. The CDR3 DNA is TGTGCCTGGACTAGGGGCAGCTTAAATGAAAAACTGTTTTTT.

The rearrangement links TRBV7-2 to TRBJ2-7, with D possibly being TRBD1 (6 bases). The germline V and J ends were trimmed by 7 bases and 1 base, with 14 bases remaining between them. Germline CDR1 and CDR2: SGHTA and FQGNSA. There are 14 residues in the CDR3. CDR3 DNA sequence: TGTGCCAGCACCAATAACAGGGCATCCTACGAGCAGTACTTC. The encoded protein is CASTNNRASYEQYF.

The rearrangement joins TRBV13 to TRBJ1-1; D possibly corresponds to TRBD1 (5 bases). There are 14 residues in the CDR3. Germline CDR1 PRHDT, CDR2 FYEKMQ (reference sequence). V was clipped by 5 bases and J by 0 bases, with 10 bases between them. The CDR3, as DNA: TGTGCCAGCAGCCCGCAGGGTGTGAACACTGAAGCTTTCTTT. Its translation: CASSPQGVNTEAFF.

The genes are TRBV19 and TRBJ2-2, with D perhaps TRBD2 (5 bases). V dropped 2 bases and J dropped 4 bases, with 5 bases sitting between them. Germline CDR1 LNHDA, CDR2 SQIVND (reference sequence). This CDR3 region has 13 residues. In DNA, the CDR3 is TGTGCCAGTAGTATACGGGGCACCGGGGAGCTGTTTTTT. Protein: CASSIRGTGELFF. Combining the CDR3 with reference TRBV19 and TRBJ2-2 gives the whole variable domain DGGITQSPKYLFRKEGQNVTLSCEQNLNHDAMYWYRQDPGQGLRLIYYSQIVNDFQKGDIAEGYSVSREKKESFPLTVTSAQKNPTAFYLCASSIRGTGELFFGEGSRLTVL.

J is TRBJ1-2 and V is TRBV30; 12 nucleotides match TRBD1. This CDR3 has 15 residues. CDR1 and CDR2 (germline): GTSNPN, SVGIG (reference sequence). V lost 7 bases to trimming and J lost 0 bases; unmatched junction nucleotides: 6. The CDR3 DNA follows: TGTGCCTTGACGGGGGACAGGGGGCCTAACTATGGCTACACCTTC. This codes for CALTGDRGPNYGYTF.

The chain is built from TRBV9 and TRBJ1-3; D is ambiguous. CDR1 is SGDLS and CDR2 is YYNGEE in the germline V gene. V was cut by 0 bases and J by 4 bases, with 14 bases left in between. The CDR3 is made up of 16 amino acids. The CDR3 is CASSVVSGSVGNTIYF. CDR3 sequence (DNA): TGTGCCAGCAGCGTAGTATCCGGGTCCGTCGGAAACACCATATATTTT.

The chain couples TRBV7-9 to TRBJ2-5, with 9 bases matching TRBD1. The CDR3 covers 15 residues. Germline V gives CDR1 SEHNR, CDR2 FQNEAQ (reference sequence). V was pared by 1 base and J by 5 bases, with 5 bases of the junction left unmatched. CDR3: CASSLGQGVRETQYF. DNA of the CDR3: TGTGCCAGCAGCTTAGGACAGGGGGTGCGGGAGACCCAGTACTTC.

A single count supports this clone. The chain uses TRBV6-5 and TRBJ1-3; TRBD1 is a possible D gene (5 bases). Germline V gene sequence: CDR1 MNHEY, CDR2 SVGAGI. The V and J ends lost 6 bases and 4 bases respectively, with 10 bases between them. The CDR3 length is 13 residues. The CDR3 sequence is CASREGVGNTIYF. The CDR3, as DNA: TGTGCCAGCAGGGAAGGGGTGGGAAACACCATATATTTT.

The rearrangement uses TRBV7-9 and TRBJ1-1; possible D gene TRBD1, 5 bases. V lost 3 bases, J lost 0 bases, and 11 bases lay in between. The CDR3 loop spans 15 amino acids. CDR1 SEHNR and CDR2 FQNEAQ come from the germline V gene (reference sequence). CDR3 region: CASSFSGILNTEAFF. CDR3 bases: TGTGCCAGCAGCTTTTCAGGGATTTTGAACACTGAAGCTTTCTTT.

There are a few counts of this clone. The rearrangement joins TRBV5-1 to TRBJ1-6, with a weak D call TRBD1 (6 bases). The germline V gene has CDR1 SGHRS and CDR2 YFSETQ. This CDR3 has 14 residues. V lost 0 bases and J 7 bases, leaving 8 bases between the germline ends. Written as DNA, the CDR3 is TGCGCCAGCAGCTTGGACAGGGTCAATTCACCCCTCCACTTT. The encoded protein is CASSLDRVNSPLHF. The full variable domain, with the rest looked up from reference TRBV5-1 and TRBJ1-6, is KAGVTQTPRYLIKTRGQQVTLSCSPISGHRSVSWYQQTPGQGLQFLFEYFSETQRNKGNFPGRFSGRQFSNSRSEMNVSTLELGDSALYLCASSLDRVNSPLHFGNGTRLTVT.

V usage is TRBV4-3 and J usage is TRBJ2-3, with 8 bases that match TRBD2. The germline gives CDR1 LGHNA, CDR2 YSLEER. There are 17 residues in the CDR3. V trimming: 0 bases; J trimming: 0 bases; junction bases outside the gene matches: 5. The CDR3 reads CASSQDGTRPSTDTQYF. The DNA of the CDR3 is TGCGCCAGCAGCCAAGATGGGACTAGACCTAGCACAGATACGCAGTATTTT.

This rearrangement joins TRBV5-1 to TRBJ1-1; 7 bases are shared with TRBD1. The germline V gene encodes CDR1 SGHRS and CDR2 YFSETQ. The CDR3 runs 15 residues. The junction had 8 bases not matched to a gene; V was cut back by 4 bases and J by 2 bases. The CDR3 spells CASSRPQGDNTEAFF. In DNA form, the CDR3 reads TGCGCCAGCAGCAGGCCCCAGGGGGATAACACTGAAGCTTTCTTT.

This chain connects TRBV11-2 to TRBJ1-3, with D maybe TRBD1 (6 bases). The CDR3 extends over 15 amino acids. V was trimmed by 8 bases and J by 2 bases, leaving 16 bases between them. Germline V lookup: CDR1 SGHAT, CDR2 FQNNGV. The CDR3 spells CASGKTGIAGNTIYF. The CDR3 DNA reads TGTGCCAGCGGCAAAACAGGGATCGCTGGAAACACCATATATTTT.

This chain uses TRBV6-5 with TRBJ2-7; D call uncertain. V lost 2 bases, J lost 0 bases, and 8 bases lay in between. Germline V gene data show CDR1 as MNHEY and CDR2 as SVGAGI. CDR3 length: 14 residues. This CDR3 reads CASSYDTGSYEQYF. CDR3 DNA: TGTGCCAGCAGTTACGACACCGGCTCCTACGAGCAGTACTTC.

DNA for the CDR3: TGTGCCAGCAGCTTATTTGGCTCCAAAGAGACCCAGTACTTC. This sequence encodes CASSLFGSKETQYF. The J gene is TRBJ2-5, the V gene TRBV7-3; D remains ambiguous. V was trimmed by 2 bases and J by 3 bases, leaving 10 bases between them. This CDR3 is built from 14 residues. The germline gives CDR1 SGHTA, CDR2 FQGTGA.

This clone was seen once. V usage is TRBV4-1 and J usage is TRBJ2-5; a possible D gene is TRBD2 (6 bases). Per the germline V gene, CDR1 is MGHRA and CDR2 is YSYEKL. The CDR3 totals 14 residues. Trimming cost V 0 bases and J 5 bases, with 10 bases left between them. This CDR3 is CASSQDVGRETQYF. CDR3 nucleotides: TGCGCCAGCAGCCAAGATGTGGGGAGGGAGACCCAGTACTTC.

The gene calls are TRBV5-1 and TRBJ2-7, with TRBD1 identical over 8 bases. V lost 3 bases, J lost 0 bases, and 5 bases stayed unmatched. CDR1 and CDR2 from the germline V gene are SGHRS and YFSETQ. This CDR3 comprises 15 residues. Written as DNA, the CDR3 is TGCGCCAGCAGCTGGGGACAGGCTAGCTCCTACGAGCAGTACTTC. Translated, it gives CASSWGQASSYEQYF.

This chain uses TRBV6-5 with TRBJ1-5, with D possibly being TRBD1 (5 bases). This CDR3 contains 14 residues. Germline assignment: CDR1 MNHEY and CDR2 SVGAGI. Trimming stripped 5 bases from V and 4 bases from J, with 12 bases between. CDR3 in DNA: TGTGCCAGCAGTCGCGGGACGGATAATCAGCCCCAGCATTTT. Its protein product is CASSRGTDNQPQHF.

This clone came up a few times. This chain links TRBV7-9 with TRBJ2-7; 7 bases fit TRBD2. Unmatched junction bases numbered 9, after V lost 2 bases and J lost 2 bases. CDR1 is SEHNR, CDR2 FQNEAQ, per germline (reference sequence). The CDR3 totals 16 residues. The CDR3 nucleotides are TGTGCCAGCAGCTTATTTGGAGGGAGGGAGCCCTACGAGCAGTACTTC. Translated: CASSLFGGREPYEQYF.